The 20 T cell receptor beta chains below come from one sample, sequenced in a study of T cell repertoires in cytomegalovirus infection. TCRdb recomputed calls from the reads with MiXCR, one row per CDR3 protein. This table has roughly 280,000 distinct CDR3 sequences, roughly a fifth appearing once. For these receptors, no antigen is known. The source material was cultured PBMCs, sampled from culture after CMV antigen stimulation. Receptors were obtained from a human donor in good health (CMV status not recorded). Some clones in this sample may be carry-over from other donors' samples.

This clonotype was observed a handful of times. The chain is built from TRBV5-6 and TRBJ2-1; a weak D match, TRBD1 (6 bases). CDR1 SGHDT and CDR2 YYEEEE come from the germline V gene. The CDR3 is made up of 14 amino acids. The germline V and J ends were trimmed by 1 base and 6 bases, with 11 bases remaining between them. In DNA, the CDR3 is TGTGCCAGCAGCTTGTGGGCAGGGGCCAATGAGCAGTTCTTC. It translates to CASSLWAGANEQFF.

V gene TRBV29-1 combines with J gene TRBJ2-7; the D is unclear. Germline-derived CDR1 and CDR2 are SQVTM and ANQGSEA. The length of the CDR3 is 14 residues. The germline V and J ends were trimmed by 3 bases and 2 bases, with 14 bases remaining between them. Here the CDR3 reads CSVDSSSSPYEQYF. The CDR3 DNA reads as TGCAGCGTTGATAGCAGCTCAAGCCCCTACGAGCAGTACTTC.

J is TRBJ1-1 and V is TRBV4-1; weak D call: TRBD1 (5 bases). CDR3 size: 16 residues. V was shortened by 0 bases and J by 1 base, with 12 bases between the two germline ends. Germline V gene lookup returns CDR1 MGHRA and CDR2 YSYEKL. In nucleotides, the CDR3 is TGCGCCAGCAGCCAAGAGTTGGGGGTTACGAACACTGAAGCTTTCTTT. It translates to CASSQELGVTNTEAFF.

This clonotype has just a few counts. One junction end does not reproduce the germline sequence, and a read error may be involved. The V call is TRBV18, the J call TRBJ2-3, with D uncertain. The germline V gene has CDR1 KGHSH and CDR2 LQKENI. CDR3 length: 12 residues. The chain's CDR3 is CASSPLTQVEDF. The CDR3 DNA reads TGTGCCAGCTCACCTCTGACTCAGGTAGAGGATTTT. Filled out from reference TRBV18 and TRBJ2-3, the complete variable domain reads NAGVMQNPRHLVRRRGQEARLRCSPMKGHSHVYWYRQLPEEGLKFMVYLQKENIIDESGMPKERFSAEFPKEGPSILRIQQVVRGDSAAYFCASSPLTQVEDFGPGTRLTVL.

This clonotype has only a few counts. The CDR3 bases are TGCAGTGCCCCTGACAGGGGAGCCTACAATGAGCAGTTCTTC. Amino acid sequence: CSAPDRGAYNEQFF. This sequence joins TRBV20-1 and TRBJ2-1; 8 nucleotides agree with TRBD1. The CDR3 consists of 14 residues. Per germline, CDR1 DFQATT and CDR2 SNEGSKA (reference sequence). Trimming took 6 bases from V and 2 from J; bases not matched to a gene: 6.

This clonotype was detected many times. The V and J genes are TRBV7-8 and TRBJ2-1; D remains ambiguous. V was clipped by 1 base and J by 3 bases, with 4 bases between them. The germline CDR1 and CDR2 sequences are SGHVS and FQNEAQ. The CDR3 is 13 amino acids. This CDR3 is CASSLGFYNEQFF. The CDR3 DNA reads TGTGCCAGCAGCTTAGGGTTCTACAATGAGCAGTTCTTC.

This clonotype has more than one count but fewer than ten. The rearrangement links TRBV6-6 to TRBJ1-1; D gene ambiguous. V gave up 0 bases and J gave up 7 bases, with 6 bases separating them. The CDR3 length is 12 residues. The germline gives CDR1 MNHNY, CDR2 SVGAGI (reference sequence). The chain's CDR3 is CASSYSGDEAFF. The CDR3, as DNA: TGTGCCAGCAGTTACTCAGGCGATGAAGCTTTCTTT.

The chain recombines TRBV7-9 with TRBJ2-1; either TRBD1 or TRBD2 may fit D (6 bases each). Germline V CDR1 and CDR2: SEHNR, FQNEAQ (reference sequence). This CDR3 has 15 residues. Trimming left V 5 bases short and J 7 bases short, with 18 bases between. CDR3 residues: CASSATPGGTNEQFF. In nucleotides, the CDR3 is TGTGCCAGCAGCGCGACCCCCGGGGGCACTAATGAGCAGTTCTTC.

The chain carries TRBV4-3 and TRBJ1-4, with TRBD1 identical over 8 bases. The germline V gene encodes CDR1 LGHNA and CDR2 YSLEER. With 4 bases clipped from V and 2 bases from J, the junction kept 9 bases outside the gene matches. The CDR3 loop spans 17 amino acids. DNA for the CDR3: TGCGCCAGCAGCCGCAGAAAGGACAGGGCCACTAATGAAAAACTGTTTTTT. It yields the protein CASSRRKDRATNEKLFF.

This clonotype was seen more than once but under ten times. This chain links TRBV11-2 with TRBJ2-6, with unresolved D. CDR3 length equals 17 residues. Germline V gives CDR1 SGHAT, CDR2 FQNNGV. V lost 2 bases to trimming and J lost 4 bases, with 15 bases between them. CDR3 DNA sequence: TGTGCCAGCAGCTTACTGGCAGGTCTTGGGGGGGCCAACGTCCTGACTTTC. This translates into CASSLLAGLGGANVLTF.

This clonotype has at least ten counts. The chain carries TRBV6-2 or TRBV6-3 and TRBJ2-3, with D hard to call. The CDR3 loop spans 12 amino acids. Germline CDR1 reads MNHEY; CDR2 reads SVGEGT. The V gene lost 0 bases and the J gene lost 6 bases, with 4 bases spanning the gap. The CDR3 reads CASSYSPDTQYF. The DNA of the CDR3 is TGTGCCAGCAGTTACTCGCCGGATACGCAGTATTTT.

This clonotype was seen more than once but under ten times. The gene calls are TRBV12-3 or TRBV12-4 and TRBJ1-5, with D possibly matching TRBD1 (5 bases). The CDR3 sequence is 13 residues long. Trimming left V 3 bases short and J 5 bases short, with 8 bases between. This CDR3 reads CASSFDSYQPQHF. The DNA for the CDR3 is TGTGCCAGCAGTTTCGACAGTTATCAGCCCCAGCATTTT.

The sample holds many counts of this clonotype. V and J are TRBV7-2 and TRBJ2-5, with D perhaps TRBD1 or TRBD2 (5 bases each). Germline CDR1 SGHTA, CDR2 FQGNSA. Trimming took off 0 bases at V and 6 bases at J, with 14 bases between the two ends. The CDR3 consists of 15 residues. The chain's CDR3 is CASSLALGGGKTQYF. The DNA for the CDR3 is TGTGCCAGCAGCTTAGCCCTTGGGGGTGGGAAGACCCAGTACTTC.

Many counts were recorded for this clonotype. The chain joins TRBV11-2 to TRBJ2-3; the D gene is possibly TRBD2 (6 bases). The CDR3 runs to 12 residues. Germline V CDR1 and CDR2: SGHAT, FQNNGV. V lost 8 bases and J lost 4, with 10 bases in between. Here the CDR3 DNA reads TGTGCCAGCGGTGGGACTTCAGATACGCAGTATTTT. Amino acid sequence: CASGGTSDTQYF.

This clonotype was detected many times. V and J are TRBV7-8 and TRBJ2-7; 10 bases line up with TRBD1. The ends lost 5 bases at V and 2 bases at J; junction bases unmatched: 9. In germline, CDR1 is SGHVS, CDR2 FQNEAQ. The CDR3 runs to 16 residues. The CDR3 sequence is CASSRAGGTGAYEQYF. The DNA for the CDR3 is TGTGCCAGCAGCCGGGCCGGGGGGACAGGGGCCTACGAGCAGTACTTC.

This clonotype has at least ten counts. The chain carries TRBV7-2 and TRBJ2-2; 8 bases are a match to TRBD2. Germline V gene sequence: CDR1 SGHTA, CDR2 FQGNSA. The CDR3 length is 16 residues. Trimming took 4 bases from V and 3 from J; bases not matched to a gene: 7. The CDR3 coding sequence is TGTGCCAGCAGCTGGAGCGGGAGATCGGACACCGGGGAGCTGTTTTTT. Its protein is CASSWSGRSDTGELFF. The full variable domain, completed using reference TRBV7-2 and TRBJ2-2, is GAGVSQSPSNKVTEKGKDVELRCDPISGHTALYWYRQSLGQGLEFLIYFQGNSAPDKSGLPSDRFSAERTGGSVSTLTIQRTQQEDSAVYLCASSWSGRSDTGELFFGEGSRLTVL.

This clonotype has more than one count but fewer than ten. The CDR3 DNA sequence: TGTGCCAGTAGTATAGATCCCGGGACAGACTTATATTCTAACTATGGCTACACCTTC. As protein: CASSIDPGTDLYSNYGYTF. This chain joins TRBV19 and TRBJ1-2; TRBD1 aligns across 7 bases. There are 19 residues in the CDR3. CDR1 is LNHDA and CDR2 is SQIVND in the germline V gene (reference sequence). J lost 0 bases, V lost 0 bases, and 13 bases had no gene match.

This clonotype occurred a few times. The J gene is TRBJ2-1, the V gene TRBV20-1, with 12 bases lining up with TRBD2. Per germline, CDR1 DFQATT and CDR2 SNEGSKA (reference sequence). The CDR3 is made up of 17 amino acids. V was clipped by 2 bases and J by 0 bases; unmatched bases: 5. This CDR3 is CSARRTSGASSYNEQFF. The CDR3 DNA reads as TGCAGTGCTAGACGGACTAGCGGGGCTAGCTCCTACAATGAGCAGTTCTTC.

The rearrangement links TRBV20-1 to TRBJ1-5; no reliable D call. The ends were cut back, 6 bases at V and 0 bases at J, with 18 bases in the middle. This CDR3 comprises 16 residues. The germline CDR1 and CDR2 sequences are DFQATT and SNEGSKA (reference sequence). CDR3 DNA sequence: TGCAGTGCGGAGCCGGTGGGTCCGGGTAGCAATCAGCCCCAGCATTTT. Encoded protein: CSAEPVGPGSNQPQHF.

This clonotype was seen only a few times. The CDR3 protein is CASSHRTDSGNTIYF. CDR3 sequence (DNA): TGTGCCAGCAGCCATCGGACGGACTCTGGAAACACCATATATTTT. The V and J genes are TRBV11-2 and TRBJ1-3, with D hard to call. The CDR3 has 15 residues. CDR1 and CDR2 (germline): SGHAT, FQNNGV. With 5 bases removed from V and 0 bases from J, the gap between germline ends came to 11 bases.